This T cell receptor beta chain was identified in a study of T cells in Graves' hyperthyroidism and ophthalmopathy. Study-level points and caveats: In the blood, most expanded thyroid clonotypes above 0.001 appeared as well.

These patients, aged 18 to 65, had recently diagnosed hyperthyroidism lasting under 2 months. In making diagnoses, clinical symptoms, serum thyroxine and TRAb, thyroid ultrasound and orbital computed tomography were all used. About 10 ml fresh peripheral blood yielded the PBMCs. The germline V gene has CDR1 LGHNA and CDR2 YNFKEQ. The V segment lost 4 bases and the J segment 5 bases; nucleotides outside the gene matches: 14. The CDR3 contains 16 residues. Regarding this clonotype: Its antigen remains unknown.

Template material for amplifying TCR beta CDR3 regions consisted of RNA transcripts. An initial round of RT-PCR targeting the TCR CDR3 relied on the HTBI primer set. TCRdb analysed the multiplex PCR reads with MiXCR anew, one entry per CDR3 protein. The sample includes approximately 400,000 distinct CDR3 sequences, approximately 19% seen only once; the top ten take 3.7%. This rearrangement joins TRBV4-2 to TRBJ2-7; TRBD2 agrees at 7 bases. The TCR originated in a woman between 18 and 29 years old with Graves' hyperthyroidism. Specimen: blood. This CDR3 reads CASSPEGISGVDEQYF. In DNA, the CDR3 is TGTGCCAGCAGCCCGGAGGGGATCAGCGGGGTAGACGAGCAGTACTTC.